Below, one T cell receptor (beta chain) is given with its context. Generated by immunoSEQ multiplex PCR, the TCRdb table keeps only in-frame clones and is missing some. The profile shows around 150,000 clones, around 85% of them singletons. This specimen comes from a study of blood T cell repertoires in COVID-19. Whole-study context: T cells, B-cell-depleted T cells, or PBMCs provided the cDNA or gDNA that served as material.

Germline V CDR1 and CDR2: SGHNT, YENEEA. CDR3 length: 14 amino acids. V lost 5 bases and J 2 bases, leaving 12 bases between the germline ends. This sequence originates from a human donor in a cohort sampled during active COVID-19. V and J are TRBV11-3 and TRBJ2-5; possible D gene TRBD2, 6 bases. The sample consisted of peripheral blood. CDR3 in amino acids: CASSRDGGQETQYF. The CDR3 coding sequence is TGTGCCAGCAGCCGAGACGGGGGACAAGAGACCCAGTACTTC. Supplemented by reference TRBV11-3 and TRBJ2-5, the full variable domain reads EAGVVQSPRYKIIEKKQPVAFWCNPISGHNTLYWYLQNLGQGPELLIRYENEEAVDDSQLPKDRFSAERLKGVDSTLKIQPAELGDSAVYLCASSRDGGQETQYFGPGTRLLVL.